This passage covers 20 T cell receptor beta chains from one sample sequenced in a study of blood T cell repertoires in COVID-19. Libraries were prepared by immunoSEQ multiplex PCR; TCRdb keeps only in-frame clonotypes and omits some of them. The table records more than 300,000 clones, around 87% of them present only once. The source material was peripheral blood. The receptors derive from a young woman with COVID-19, enrolled during active disease.

The chain joins TRBV12-2 to TRBJ2-3; the tabulated D call, TRBD2, remains unverified against the DNA. TRBV12-2 is annotated as a pseudogene. This CDR3 contains 20 residues. The CDR3 protein is CASRFCDRGTSGSHTDTQYF. Here the CDR3 DNA reads TGTGCAAGTCGCTTTTGCGACAGGGGGACTAGCGGGAGTCACACAGATACGCAGTATTTT.

This clone was seen a single time. The V call is TRBV28, the J call TRBJ2-1; D remains ambiguous. Germline CDR1 MDHEN, CDR2 SYDVKM. V lost 3 bases, J lost 8 bases, and 8 bases lay in between. The CDR3 sequence is 12 residues long. For the CDR3, the DNA is TGTGCCAGCAGTTTGCCCCGGGATGAGCAGTTCTTC. This encodes CASSLPRDEQFF.

The chain is built from TRBV6-1 and TRBJ2-5, with a weak D call TRBD1 (5 bases). Germline V gene sequence: CDR1 MNHNS, CDR2 SASEGT. Deletions cut 3 bases from V and 4 bases from J, with 12 bases between. The CDR3 is 14 residues long. The CDR3 DNA follows: TGTGCCAGCAGTGAGCCATCTAGGGGAGAGACCCAGTACTTC. This sequence encodes CASSEPSRGETQYF.

The V call is TRBV11-2, the J call TRBJ2-2; 7 bases are shared with TRBD1. CDR3 length: 16 amino acids. Trimming at V came to 5 bases and at J to 4 bases, leaving 10 bases not matched to a gene. Per germline, CDR1 SGHAT and CDR2 FQNNGV. This CDR3 is CASSLRQGPVTGELFF. In DNA, the CDR3 is TGTGCCAGCAGCCTCAGACAGGGTCCCGTCACCGGGGAGCTGTTTTTT.

This chain connects TRBV7-8 to TRBJ2-5; possibly TRBD1 for D (6 bases). Germline CDR1 reads SGHVS; CDR2 reads FQNEAQ. Trimming cost V 0 bases and J 1 base, with 9 bases left between them. This CDR3 contains 15 residues. The CDR3: CASSLAGTRQETQYF. The CDR3 region has the DNA TGTGCCAGCAGCTTAGCGGGGACACGCCAAGAGACCCAGTACTTC.

V is TRBV11-2 and J is TRBJ2-3; TRBD1 is a possible D gene (6 bases). The germline CDR1 and CDR2 sequences are SGHAT and FQNNGV. V lost 5 bases to trimming and J lost 1 base, with 16 bases between them. The CDR3 is 16 amino acids. CDR3 nucleotide sequence: TGTGCCAGCAGCCTACAGGGATACGTCGGCACAGATACGCAGTATTTT. It codes for CASSLQGYVGTDTQYF.

The rearrangement joins TRBV29-1 to TRBJ1-4, with D possibly TRBD1 on 6 matching bases. CDR3 length: 10 amino acids. Germline V gene sequence: CDR1 SQVTM, CDR2 ANQGSEA. Trimming left V 7 bases short and J 13 bases short, with 13 bases between. The DNA of the CDR3 is TGCAGCGCCAGGGGAAAAGGACTGTTTTTT. Its protein product is CSARGKGLFF.

The chain uses TRBV3-1 (or the pseudogene TRBV3-2) and TRBJ2-7; a weak D match, TRBD2 (5 bases). The V gene's germline CDR1 is LGHDT and CDR2 YNNKEL (reference sequence). Trimming cost V 1 base and J 7 bases, with 14 bases left between them. The length of the CDR3 is 14 residues. In DNA form, the CDR3 reads TGTGCCAGCAGCCAAGGCCTAGCTTTGGGGGAGCAGTACTTC. Protein: CASSQGLALGEQYF.

The J gene is TRBJ1-5, the V gene TRBV28; possibly TRBD1 for D (5 bases). CDR3 length equals 14 residues. CDR1 is MDHEN and CDR2 is SYDVKM in the germline V gene. Trimming stripped 3 bases from V and 7 bases from J, with 13 bases between. As DNA, the CDR3 is TGTGCCAGCAGTTTTCCGGGGGAAAGGCAGCCCCAGCATTTT. It is translated as CASSFPGERQPQHF. Full variable domain (remainder filled in from reference TRBV28 and TRBJ1-5): DVKVTQSSRYLVKRTGEKVFLECVQDMDHENMFWYRQDPGLGLRLIYFSYDVKMKEKGDIPEGYSVSREKKERFSLILESASTNQTSMYLCASSFPGERQPQHFGDGTRLSIL.

CDR3 loop: CASSVGLFAGTEAFF. CDR3 nucleotides: TGTGCCAGCAGCGTAGGTTTATTCGCGGGCACTGAAGCTTTCTTT. The chain uses TRBV9 and TRBJ1-1; the D is unclear. The CDR3 length is 15 residues. Trimming took off 0 bases at V and 4 bases at J, with 13 bases between the two ends. The V gene's germline CDR1 is SGDLS and CDR2 YYNGEE. The full variable domain, completed using reference TRBV9 and TRBJ1-1, is DSGVTQTPKHLITATGQRVTLRCSPRSGDLSVYWYQQSLDQGLQFLIQYYNGEERAKGNILERFSAQQFPDLHSELNLSSLELGDSALYFCASSVGLFAGTEAFFGQGTRLTVV.

This clone showed up just once. This chain joins TRBV7-2 and TRBJ2-7; 14 bases agree with TRBD2. The germline V gene encodes CDR1 SGHTA and CDR2 FQGNSA. This CDR3 contains 17 residues. Trimming took 3 bases from V and 6 from J; bases not matched to a gene: 10. CDR3 bases: TGTGCCAGCAGCTTGCACCCCCCGGGACTAGCGGGAGCCGAGCAGTACTTC. Protein sequence: CASSLHPPGLAGAEQYF.

The genes are TRBV9 and TRBJ1-5; D perhaps matches TRBD1 (5 bases). Germline CDR1 SGDLS, CDR2 YYNGEE. Trimming shortened V by 0 bases and J by 7 bases, and 11 bases separated the two germline ends. This CDR3 has 14 residues. The CDR3 DNA sequence: TGTGCCAGCAGCGTAGAGGTCGGGGGACAGCCCCAGCATTTT. Translation gives CASSVEVGGQPQHF.

The chain uses TRBV5-1 and TRBJ2-7; 9 nucleotides align to TRBD1. The CDR3 spans 15 residues. Germline lookup yields CDR1 SGHRS and CDR2 YFSETQ. With 4 bases clipped from V and 3 bases from J, the junction kept 8 bases outside the gene matches. The CDR3 sequence is CASSPSGQGGYEQYF. The CDR3 DNA is TGCGCCAGCAGCCCCTCGGGACAGGGCGGCTACGAGCAGTACTTC.

This chain uses TRBV5-5 with TRBJ1-5; the D gene is possibly TRBD1 (5 bases). Germline V lookup: CDR1 SGHKS, CDR2 YYEKEE (reference sequence). The V end was cut by 0 bases, the J end by 3 bases, with 10 bases between. The CDR3 runs to 15 residues. The CDR3 DNA follows: TGTGCCAGCAGCTTGGAACAGGAGCTCAATCAGCCCCAGCATTTT. Translating it yields CASSLEQELNQPQHF.

Comment on this clone: The sample holds other DNA sequences that translate to the same CDR3. This chain connects TRBV15 to TRBJ2-7, with 12 bases matching TRBD2. V shed 2 bases, J shed 2 bases, and the junction held 7 bases outside the gene matches. Germline CDR1 is LNHNV and CDR2 is YYDKDF (reference sequence). The CDR3 extends over 17 amino acids. For the CDR3, the DNA is TGTGCCACCAGCAGATCCCGGACTAGCGGGAATACCTACGAGCAGTACTTC. This codes for CATSRSRTSGNTYEQYF.

The genes are TRBV30 and TRBJ2-2; the D gene is possibly TRBD2 (5 bases). Per the germline V gene, CDR1 is GTSNPN and CDR2 is SVGIG (reference sequence). CDR3 size: 13 residues. Trimming left V 0 bases short and J 6 bases short, with 8 bases between. The CDR3 DNA sequence: TGTGCCTGGAGTGTACTCGGGGCCGGGGAGCTGTTTTTT. Translation gives CAWSVLGAGELFF.

The chain links TRBV9 to TRBJ2-3; 11 bases fit TRBD2. Germline CDR1 reads SGDLS; CDR2 reads YYNGEE. The CDR3 consists of 16 residues. With 3 bases clipped from V and 0 bases from J, the junction kept 3 bases outside the gene matches. In nucleotides, the CDR3 is TGTGCCAGCAGCGCCCGGACTAGCGGGAGCACAGATACGCAGTATTTT. Its translation is CASSARTSGSTDTQYF.

Turning to this clone: This sample also contains other DNA sequences that code for the same CDR3. The V call is TRBV18, the J call TRBJ1-5; D unresolved. Germline V gene lookup returns CDR1 KGHSH and CDR2 LQKENI. V was pared by 3 bases and J by 0 bases, with 6 bases between. There are 14 residues in the CDR3. As DNA, the CDR3 is TGTGCCAGCTCACCCCTAAATAGCAATCAGCCCCAGCATTTT. This encodes CASSPLNSNQPQHF.

This clone has a single count. The chain has TRBV5-6 and TRBJ2-7; tentatively, D is TRBD1 (5 bases). The germline V gene encodes CDR1 SGHDT and CDR2 YYEEEE. The CDR3 spans 14 residues. Trimming shortened V by 4 bases and J by 2 bases, and 13 bases separated the two germline ends. The CDR3 reads CASSQQGRTYEQYF. CDR3 bases: TGTGCCAGCAGCCAGCAGGGCCGTACCTACGAGCAGTACTTC.

The rearrangement joins TRBV9 to TRBJ1-6; TRBD1 agrees at 10 bases. CDR1 is SGDLS and CDR2 is YYNGEE in the germline V gene. The CDR3 length is 15 residues. The trim removed 5 bases at V and 7 bases at J, leaving 6 bases unmatched. The CDR3 DNA reads as TGTGCCAGCAGGGAATCGGGACAGGGGAATTCACCCCTCCACTTT. Translated, it gives CASRESGQGNSPLHF.